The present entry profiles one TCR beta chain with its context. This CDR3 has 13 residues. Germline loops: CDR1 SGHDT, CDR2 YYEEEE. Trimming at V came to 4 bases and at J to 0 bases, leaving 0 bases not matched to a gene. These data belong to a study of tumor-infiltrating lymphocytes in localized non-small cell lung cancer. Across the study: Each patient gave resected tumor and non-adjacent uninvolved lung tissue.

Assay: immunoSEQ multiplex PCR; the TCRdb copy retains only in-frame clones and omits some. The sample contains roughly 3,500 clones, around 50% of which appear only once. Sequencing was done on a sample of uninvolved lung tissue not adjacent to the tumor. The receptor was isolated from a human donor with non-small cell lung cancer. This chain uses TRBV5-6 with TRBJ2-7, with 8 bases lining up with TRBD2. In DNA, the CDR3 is TGTGCCAGCAGCGCGGGGGGCTCCTACGAGCAGTACTTC. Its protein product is CASSAGGSYEQYF.